Detailed here is one T cell receptor beta chain. Its specificity is unknown. This specimen belongs to a study of monozygotic twins with inflammatory bowel disease. Study-level results: Compared with healthy twins, IBD patients shared fewer clonotypes with others, especially with disease activity.

CDR3 length equals 14 residues. Per the germline V gene, CDR1 is MNHNS and CDR2 is SASEGT. TCRdb reanalyzed the 5' RACE reads, giving one entry per CDR3 protein sequence and no DNA. The data include some 440,000 distinct CDR3 sequences; the top ten clones carry 2.4%. The chain joins TRBV6-1 to TRBJ1-1; TCRdb designates TRBD1, a call that cannot be tested without DNA. The specimen sequenced was blood. This clonotype originated in a human donor with ulcerative colitis or Crohn's disease, or a healthy co-twin of an affected twin (not recorded which). The CDR3 is CASVTAQGNTEAFF.